The rows below give T cell receptor beta chains drawn from one sample of a study of Ad26.COV2.S vaccination and SARS-CoV-2 variants. TCRdb's table, derived via immunoSEQ multiplex PCR, lists solely in-frame clones and lacks some. Here the sample spans roughly 380,000 clones, 70% to 90% being singletons. Sample: peripheral blood, taken in a trial of Ad26.COV2.S vaccine versus placebo. The receptor source for this set is a person aged 18-65 years who received the Ad26.COV2.S COVID-19 vaccine or a placebo. CDR3s include the opening cysteine and the closing phenylalanine or tryptophan. D genes are given only for firm matches. Size values are once, few and many counts, or a class for expanded clones, and some rows have none.

CDR3: CASTLGGLNTGELFF
DNA: TGTGCCAGCACTCTTGGGGGCCTGAACACCGGGGAGCTGTTTTTT
V: TRBV6-6
D: NA
size: few
J: TRBJ2-2

CDR3: CASSPSWGRPDTQYF
DNA: TGTGCCAGCAGCCCCTCTTGGGGGAGGCCAGATACGCAGTATTTT
V: TRBV7-2
D: NA
size: NA
J: TRBJ2-3

CDR3: CASSLGGTMNTEAFF
DNA: TGTGCCAGCAGCTTGGGCGGCACCATGAACACTGAAGCTTTCTTT
V: TRBV5-6
D: NA
size: NA
J: TRBJ1-1

CDR3: CASHPGGSYNEQFF
DNA: TGTGCCAGCCACCCGGGCGGAAGTTACAATGAGCAGTTCTTC
V: TRBV2
D: NA
size: NA
J: TRBJ2-1

CDR3: CASMKVGNTEAFF
DNA: TGTGCCAGTATGAAGGTAGGGAACACTGAAGCTTTCTTT
V: TRBV5-8
D: NA
size: NA
J: TRBJ1-1

CDR3: CARDTRANYGYTF
DNA: TGTGCCCGGGACACCCGAGCTAACTATGGCTACACCTTC
V: TRBV30
D: NA
size: many
J: TRBJ1-2

CDR3: CSVEERTPWGYTF
DNA: TGCAGCGTTGAAGAAAGGACCCCTTGGGGCTACACCTTC
V: TRBV29-1
D: NA
size: once
J: TRBJ1-2

CDR3: CASMMPGTDTQYF
DNA: TGCGCCAGCATGATGCCAGGCACAGATACGCAGTATTTT
V: TRBV5-1
D: NA
size: NA
J: TRBJ2-3

CDR3: CASRPAGLAGAHEQYF
DNA: TGTGCCAGCAGGCCCGCGGGACTAGCGGGAGCCCACGAGCAGTACTTC
V: TRBV27
D: TRBD2
size: NA
J: TRBJ2-7

CDR3: CASSSAYEQYF
DNA: TGTGCCAGCAGCTCAGCCTACGAGCAGTACTTC
V: TRBV7-2
D: NA
size: once
J: TRBJ2-7

CDR3: CASSPDRPNSPLHF
DNA: TGTGCCAGCAGCCCGGACAGACCCAATTCACCCCTCCACTTT
V: TRBV7-9
D: NA
size: NA
J: TRBJ1-6

CDR3: CASRPPGGRDTQYF
DNA: TGTGCCAGCAGACCTCCAGGGGGAAGGGATACGCAGTATTTT
V: TRBV28
D: TRBD1
size: NA
J: TRBJ2-3

CDR3: CASSQTGGAYGYTF
DNA: TGTGCCAGCAGCCAAACAGGGGGCGCTTATGGCTACACCTTC
V: TRBV2
D: TRBD1
size: once
J: TRBJ1-2

CDR3: CASRRDTSRGYTF
DNA: TGTGCCAGCCGTCGGGACACCTCCCGTGGCTACACCTTC
V: TRBV2
D: NA
size: NA
J: TRBJ1-2

CDR3: CATSPQGDHETQYF
DNA: TGTGCCACCAGTCCACAGGGGGATCATGAGACCCAGTACTTC
V: TRBV15
D: TRBD1
size: NA
J: TRBJ2-5

CDR3: CASSPQGTNEKLFF
DNA: TGCGCCAGCAGCCCACAGGGGACTAATGAAAAACTGTTTTTT
V: TRBV5-1
D: TRBD1
size: once
J: TRBJ1-4

CDR3: CATGAKRYTGELFF
DNA: TGTGCCACCGGGGCCAAGCGATACACCGGGGAGCTGTTTTTT
V: TRBV6-5
D: NA
size: NA
J: TRBJ2-2

CDR3: CASSLARGPGIYGYTF
DNA: TGTGCCAGCAGCTTAGCGCGCGGCCCTGGGATCTATGGCTACACCTTC
V: TRBV7-2
D: NA
size: once
J: TRBJ1-2

CDR3: CASSYDSGTGELFF
DNA: TGTGCCAGCAGTTACGACTCAGGGACCGGGGAGCTGTTTTTT
V: TRBV6-5
D: NA
size: few
J: TRBJ2-2

CDR3: CAWRKKGSNTEAFF
DNA: TGTGCCTGGAGAAAGAAGGGTTCAAACACTGAAGCTTTCTTT
V: TRBV30
D: NA
size: NA
J: TRBJ1-1

CDR3: CASNPGLATNTGELFF
DNA: TGTGCCAGCAATCCGGGACTAGCGACTAACACCGGGGAGCTGTTTTTT
V: TRBV2
D: TRBD2
size: NA
J: TRBJ2-2

CDR3: CASSFGTGGYGYTF
DNA: TGTGCCAGCAGCTTCGGGACAGGGGGGTATGGCTACACCTTC
V: TRBV5-4
D: TRBD1
size: NA
J: TRBJ1-2

CDR3: CASSFRRNTEAFF
DNA: TGTGCCAGCAGCTTCCGGAGGAACACTGAAGCTTTCTTT
V: TRBV7-9
D: NA
size: NA
J: TRBJ1-1

CDR3: CASSELAYQETQYF
DNA: TGTGCCAGCAGCGAACTAGCGTACCAAGAGACCCAGTACTTC
V: TRBV7-9
D: TRBD2
size: NA
J: TRBJ2-5

CDR3: CASSSPSLGANVLTF
DNA: TGTGCCAGCAGTTCACCCTCCCTCGGGGCCAACGTCCTGACTTTC
V: TRBV27
D: NA
size: NA
J: TRBJ2-6

CDR3: CASSPGGGGKNEAFF
DNA: TGTGCCAGCAGCCCCGGCGGCGGTGGAAAAAATGAAGCTTTCTTT
V: TRBV6-5
D: NA
size: few
J: TRBJ1-1

CDR3: CASSRNTGTSNYQPQHF
DNA: TGTGCCAGCAGCCGAAATACAGGGACATCCAATTATCAGCCCCAGCATTTT
V: TRBV5-6
D: NA
size: NA
J: TRBJ1-5